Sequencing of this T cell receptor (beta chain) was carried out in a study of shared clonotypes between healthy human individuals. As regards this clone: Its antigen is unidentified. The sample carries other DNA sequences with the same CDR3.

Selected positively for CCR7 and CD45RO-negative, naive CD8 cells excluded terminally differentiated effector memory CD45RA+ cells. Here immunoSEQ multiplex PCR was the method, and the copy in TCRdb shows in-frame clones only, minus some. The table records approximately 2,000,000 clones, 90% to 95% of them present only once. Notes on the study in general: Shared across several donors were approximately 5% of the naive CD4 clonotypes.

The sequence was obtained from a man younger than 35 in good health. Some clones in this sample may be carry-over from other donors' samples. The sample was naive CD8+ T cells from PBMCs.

The CDR3 DNA reads TGTGCCAGCAGTTCCGTAGGAACTAATGAAAAACTGTTTTTT. As protein: CASSSVGTNEKLFF. The chain combines TRBV27 with TRBJ1-4; D is ambiguous. Per germline, CDR1 MNHEY and CDR2 SMNVEV (reference sequence). This CDR3 spans 14 amino acids. V was shortened by 4 bases and J by 1 base, with 7 bases between the two germline ends.